One sample yielded the 19 T cell receptor beta chains listed below, sequenced in a study of cytotoxic CD8 clonotypes in ibrutinib-treated CLL. Produced via immunoSEQ multiplex PCR; TCRdb's table is partial and in-frame only. Of about 200,000 clones listed, over 55% were seen once; the top ten hold around an eighth. The starting material was PBMCs, obtained after 24 months of ibrutinib treatment. Receptors were obtained from a human donor with chronic lymphocytic leukemia.

This clone was detected only a few times. The chain recombines TRBV6-6 with TRBJ2-5; D not resolved. V was cut by 1 base and J by 7 bases, with 4 bases left in between. Germline V gene data show CDR1 as MNHNY and CDR2 as SVGAGI (reference sequence). The CDR3 has 11 amino acids. CDR3 DNA sequence: TGTGCCAGCAGTTACTTTGGGACCCAGTACTTC. It encodes CASSYFGTQYF.

This chain uses TRBV18 with TRBJ1-5; a weak D match, TRBD1 (5 bases). Germline V gene sequence: CDR1 KGHSH, CDR2 LQKENI. Trimming took off 3 bases at V and 3 bases at J, with 15 bases between the two ends. This CDR3 has 16 amino acids. As DNA, the CDR3 is TGTGCCAGCTCACCTGCGGCGGGGGGTATCAATCAGCCCCAGCATTTT. Its translation: CASSPAAGGINQPQHF.

On this clone itself: Other DNA sequences in the sample encode the same CDR3. The chain employs TRBV30 and TRBJ1-3; D gene ambiguous. CDR3 length: 11 residues. Germline V CDR1 and CDR2: GTSNPN, SVGIG (reference sequence). V was pared by 1 base and J by 4 bases, with 2 bases between. Here the CDR3 reads CAWSAGNTIYF. In DNA, the CDR3 is TGTGCCTGGAGTGCAGGAAACACCATATATTTT.

The chain couples TRBV20-1 to TRBJ2-3; D is unclear. Germline V gene data show CDR1 as DFQATT and CDR2 as SNEGSKA (reference sequence). The CDR3 has 11 residues. Trimming shortened V by 3 bases and J by 7 bases, and 8 bases separated the two germline ends. The CDR3 DNA follows: TGCAGTGCTAGGACGGCGAATACGCAGTATTTT. Protein: CSARTANTQYF.

This clone came up a few times. This chain uses TRBV7-8 with TRBJ2-7; 13 nucleotides align to TRBD2. The CDR3 runs 17 residues. The V gene end was trimmed by 1 base and the J gene end by 7 bases; junction bases not matched to a gene: 10. CDR1 is SGHVS, CDR2 FQNEAQ, per germline. This chain's CDR3 is CASSLGTSGRSGGEQYF. CDR3 bases: TGTGCCAGCAGCTTAGGGACTAGCGGGAGATCGGGGGGAGAGCAGTACTTC.

The rearrangement joins TRBV9 to TRBJ1-2; no firm D call. Per the germline V gene, CDR1 is SGDLS and CDR2 is YYNGEE. The CDR3 length is 11 residues. V dropped 4 bases and J dropped 8 bases, with 9 bases sitting between them. The CDR3 nucleotides are TGTGCCAGCAGCCCCGGGTCGGGCTACACCTTC. Translated: CASSPGSGYTF.

This clone was recorded a few times. The chain couples TRBV2 to TRBJ1-1; D might be TRBD1 (6 bases). CDR3 length equals 14 residues. The germline V gene encodes CDR1 SNHLY and CDR2 FYNNEI. The germline V and J ends were trimmed by 3 bases and 7 bases, with 15 bases remaining between them. The DNA for the CDR3 is TGTGCCAGCAGTGATTTAACCGGGGGCCTTGAAGCTTTCTTT. It yields the protein CASSDLTGGLEAFF.

The chain has TRBV4-1 and TRBJ2-7, with D perhaps matching TRBD2 (5 bases). Germline assignment: CDR1 MGHRA and CDR2 YSYEKL. The CDR3 runs to 16 residues. Trimming removed 0 bases from V and 4 bases from J, with 16 bases in between. CDR3 DNA: TGCGCCAGCAGCCAAGAAGGGAGACGTGGTAGGTACGAGCAGTACTTC. Its protein product is CASSQEGRRGRYEQYF.

The V and J genes are TRBV28 and TRBJ1-1, with 7 bases matching TRBD1. CDR1 is MDHEN and CDR2 is SYDVKM in the germline V gene. J lost 1 base, V lost 4 bases, and 6 bases had no gene match. The CDR3 length is 15 residues. For the CDR3, the DNA is TGTGCCAGCAGTTCAGCGGACAGGTCGAACACTGAAGCTTTCTTT. Translation: CASSSADRSNTEAFF.

The chain couples TRBV7-2 to TRBJ2-1; TRBD1 aligns across 7 bases. V shed 4 bases and J 2 bases; nucleotides not matched to a gene: 8. CDR1 is SGHTA and CDR2 is FQGNSA in the germline V gene. CDR3 size: 16 residues. Here the CDR3 reads CASSSQGQSPYNEQFF. In nucleotides, the CDR3 is TGTGCCAGCAGCTCCCAGGGACAGAGCCCCTACAATGAGCAGTTCTTC.

This rearrangement joins TRBV7-2 to TRBJ2-3; 8 nucleotides line up with TRBD2. This CDR3 spans 16 amino acids. Germline CDR1 reads SGHTA; CDR2 reads FQGNSA. The trim removed 2 bases at V and 2 bases at J, leaving 6 bases unmatched. Here the CDR3 reads CASSLPAGGTTDTQYF. CDR3 sequence (DNA): TGTGCCAGCAGCTTACCGGCGGGAGGAACCACAGATACGCAGTATTTT. Variable domain in full (rest from reference TRBV7-2 and TRBJ2-3): GAGVSQSPSNKVTEKGKDVELRCDPISGHTALYWYRQSLGQGLEFLIYFQGNSAPDKSGLPSDRFSAERTGGSVSTLTIQRTQQEDSAVYLCASSLPAGGTTDTQYFGPGTRLTVL.

The chain couples TRBV5-1 to TRBJ1-5; D is ambiguous. Trimming cost V 0 bases and J 0 bases, with 7 bases left between them. Per the germline V gene, CDR1 is SGHRS and CDR2 is YFSETQ. This CDR3 has 15 amino acids. The CDR3 spells CASSLDDASNQPQHF. In DNA form, the CDR3 reads TGCGCCAGCAGCTTGGATGACGCTAGCAATCAGCCCCAGCATTTT. Supplemented by reference TRBV5-1 and TRBJ1-5, the full variable domain reads KAGVTQTPRYLIKTRGQQVTLSCSPISGHRSVSWYQQTPGQGLQFLFEYFSETQRNKGNFPGRFSGRQFSNSRSEMNVSTLELGDSALYLCASSLDDASNQPQHFGDGTRLSIL.

The J gene is TRBJ2-7, the V gene TRBV6-5; D tentatively reads TRBD1 or TRBD2 (5 bases each). Germline V gene lookup returns CDR1 MNHEY and CDR2 SVGAGI. This CDR3 is 14 amino acids long. V shed 4 bases and J shed 3 bases, with 13 bases lying between them. CDR3 in DNA: TGTGCCAGCAGTTGGGGGACCGGATACTACGAGCAGTACTTC. It specifies CASSWGTGYYEQYF.

The V gene is TRBV4-3, the J gene TRBJ2-3; the match to TRBD2 covers 12 bases. This CDR3 has 18 amino acids. The V and J ends lost 0 bases and 5 bases, in that order; junction bases with no gene match: 9. The germline CDR1 and CDR2 sequences are LGHNA and YSLEER. The CDR3 reads CASSQDTLAGGMGDTQYF. The CDR3 coding sequence is TGCGCCAGCAGCCAAGATACGCTAGCGGGAGGGATGGGAGATACGCAGTATTTT.

The chain uses TRBV10-3 and TRBJ2-3; 9 positions agree with TRBD1. CDR1 is ENHRY, CDR2 SYGVKD, per germline. The junction had 10 bases not matched to a gene; V was cut back by 2 bases and J by 4 bases. The CDR3 has 17 amino acids. The CDR3 is CAISEPPGQGFPDTQYF. DNA of the CDR3: TGTGCCATCAGTGAGCCGCCGGGACAGGGTTTTCCAGATACGCAGTATTTT.

The chain couples TRBV29-1 to TRBJ2-1; tentatively, D is TRBD1 (6 bases). V was cut by 3 bases and J by 4 bases, with 19 bases left in between. The CDR3 length is 16 residues. Germline CDR1 SQVTM, CDR2 ANQGSEA. In DNA, the CDR3 is TGCAGCGTTGAGATGGTTGGACAGCCGACTTACAATGAGCAGTTCTTC. It codes for CSVEMVGQPTYNEQFF.

The rearrangement links TRBV7-3 to TRBJ2-7; TRBD1 or TRBD2 may be the D gene (5 bases each). Germline loops: CDR1 SGHTA, CDR2 FQGTGA. This CDR3 is built from 15 residues. The V gene lost 5 bases and the J gene lost 1 base, with 15 bases spanning the gap. CDR3 bases: TGTGCCAGCAGCCTTCGGGACGGCGTTTCCTACGAGCAGTACTTC. It specifies CASSLRDGVSYEQYF.

This chain links TRBV6-1 with TRBJ1-5; tentative D call: TRBD1 (5 bases). The CDR3 is 14 amino acids. The V end was cut by 7 bases, the J end by 9 bases, with 19 bases between. CDR1 is MNHNS, CDR2 SASEGT, per germline. The CDR3 sequence: CASTWDGDWGPQHF. CDR3 nucleotide sequence: TGTGCCAGCACCTGGGACGGGGATTGGGGGCCCCAGCATTTT.

This chain links TRBV28 with TRBJ1-5; 7 positions agree with TRBD1. The CDR3 extends over 14 amino acids. V dropped 8 bases and J dropped 11; count of bases not matched to a gene: 15. The germline gives CDR1 MDHEN, CDR2 SYDVKM. CDR3 protein: CASGNRGRITSQHF. The CDR3 nucleotides are TGTGCCAGCGGAAACAGGGGCCGCATCACGTCCCAGCATTTT.